Listed here is a single T cell receptor (beta chain). As yet, its antigen is unknown. The data are from a study of cytomegalovirus exposure and HLA in healthy donors. General study results and limits: One variant, a missense change in DCLRE1C, was linked in a later analysis to TCR beta V- and J-gene trimming.

PCR involved 60 Vbeta and 13 Jbeta primers. Clones were read by immunoSEQ multiplex PCR, and TCRdb kept only the in-frame ones, dropping some. The data hold 110,000 to 150,000 clones, with 73% observed a single time. The germline gives CDR1 KGHSH, CDR2 LQKENI. V dropped 3 bases and J dropped 5; count of bases not matched to a gene: 4. The CDR3 contains 14 residues. The source material was PBMCs. V and J are TRBV18 and TRBJ1-2; TRBD1 matches at 9 bases. The clonotype comes from a middle-aged woman in good health and CMV-seronegative. The CDR3: CASSPLGQGYGYTF. Written as DNA, the CDR3 is TGTGCCAGCTCACCCTTGGGACAGGGTTATGGCTACACCTTC.